These T cell receptor beta chains were read from a single sample in a study of T-cell reconstitution after alpha-beta-depleted transplantation in children. TCRdb recomputed calls from the PCR reads with MiXCR, one row per CDR3 protein. Among 490,000 or so distinct CDR3 sequences, about an eighth were seen once, and the ten largest hold less than 6.5%. Sequencing was performed on PBMCs from the stem cell graft donor, taken from the stem cell graft. Source of these receptors: a human donor who donated a stem cell graft to a child with combined immunodeficiency. The CDR3 runs from the conserved cysteine through the conserved F or W. The D gene is left open where the match is weak. Rows may omit the clone size; those that give it use once, few, many or a size class.

J | size | D | V | DNA | CDR3
TRBJ1-2 | many | TRBD1 | TRBV4-3 | TGCGCCAGCAGCCCCACAGGGGGACGTGACTATGGCTACACCTTC | CASSPTGGRDYGYTF
TRBJ2-2 | few | TRBD2 | TRBV12-3/TRBV12-4 | TGTGCCAGCAGTCGGTCTATAGCGGGGGGGCCGAACACCGGGGAGCTGTTTTTT | CASSRSIAGGPNTGELFF
TRBJ2-2 | many | . | TRBV6-5 | TGTGCCAGCAGTTACTCATGGGCAAGGAACACCGGGGAGCTGTTTTTT | CASSYSWARNTGELFF
TRBJ1-6 | few | . | TRBV6-5 | TGTGCCAGCAGTTGGGTGATTACTAGGTCACCCCTCCACTTT | CASSWVITRSPLHF
TRBJ2-7 | few | . | TRBV21-1 | TGTGCCAGCAGCAAACGGAACAGGGAAGATGAGCAGTACTTC | CASSKRNREDEQYF
TRBJ2-7 | few | . | TRBV5-4 | TGTGCCAGCAGCTTTCTGGCGACACCGGGGGAGCAGTACTTC | CASSFLATPGEQYF
TRBJ2-1 | many | . | TRBV11-3 | TGTGCCAGCAGCTTACAGGACAATGAGCAGTTCTTC | CASSLQDNEQFF
TRBJ2-3 | few | . | TRBV24-1 | TGTGCCACCAGTGATTTTGCCCAGCAGGAGGGAAATACGCAGTATTTT | CATSDFAQQEGNTQYF
TRBJ2-5 | few | . | TRBV7-9 | TGTGCCAGCAGCCTGGGACGGACTGAGAGAGAGACCCAGTACTTC | CASSLGRTERETQYF
TRBJ2-2 | . | . | TRBV28 | TGTGCCAGTAACCGGGACCAGAACACCGGGGAGCTGTTTTTT | CASNRDQNTGELFF
TRBJ1-1 | . | TRBD1 | TRBV7-8 | TGTGCCAGCAGCTTAGCGCTGATCAGGGGGGGCACTGAAGCTTTCTTT | CASSLALIRGGTEAFF
TRBJ1-1 | once | . | TRBV6-5 | TGTGCCAGCTCTTATTCGGGCAGGGGGAACACTGAAGCTTTCTTT | CASSYSGRGNTEAFF
TRBJ1-5 | . | . | TRBV19 | TGTGCCAGTACTGCGGACACATTGAACAATCAGCCCCAGCATTTT | CASTADTLNNQPQHF
TRBJ2-1 | many | TRBD1 | TRBV24-1 | TGTGCCACCAGTGATTTCGGGACAGCCACGGTCTTC | CATSDFGTATVF
TRBJ2-3 | many | . | TRBV29-1 | TGCAGCGTTGAAAGCGGGAGCACAGATACGCAGTATTTT | CSVESGSTDTQYF
TRBJ2-1 | . | . | TRBV15 | TGTGCCACCAGCAGAGATAGGGGAGAAAATGAGCAGTTCTTC | CATSRDRGENEQFF
TRBJ2-7 | . | . | TRBV11-3 | TGTGCCAGCAGCTTAGAGCTCCAGGAGCAGTACTTC | CASSLELQEQYF
TRBJ1-4 | . | TRBD1 | TRBV27 | TGTGCCAGCAGTTCCACAACAGGGGTTACTAATGAAAAACTGTTTTTT | CASSSTTGVTNEKLFF
TRBJ1-1 | few | . | TRBV4-3 | TGCGCCAGCAGCCAAGGGTTTGGGGGTTGGAACACTGAAGCTTTCTTT | CASSQGFGGWNTEAFF
TRBJ2-3 | . | . | TRBV7-8 | TGTGCCACGGGCATAGGTTCGGGCACAGATACGCAGTATTTT | CATGIGSGTDTQYF
TRBJ2-1 | . | . | TRBV9 | TGTGCCAGCAGCGCACGGGTTAGCTCCTACAATGAGCAGTTCTTC | CASSARVSSYNEQFF
TRBJ1-2 | many | . | TRBV9 | TGTGCCAGCAGTCCGGGACACGTCTATGGCTACACCTTC | CASSPGHVYGYTF
TRBJ1-5 | . | TRBD1 | TRBV5-5 | TGTGCCAGCAGCTTCAACTTCGGACAGGGGTCCGATCAGCCCCAGCATTTT | CASSFNFGQGSDQPQHF
TRBJ2-2 | many | . | TRBV12-3/TRBV12-4 | TGTGCCAGCACTTGGAGTGCCGGGGAGCTGTTTTTT | CASTWSAGELFF
TRBJ2-1 | few | TRBD2 | TRBV13 | TGTGCCAGCAGCCCCCGGGGACTAGCGGGCGCCAATGAGCAGTTCTTC | CASSPRGLAGANEQFF
TRBJ1-4 | few | . | TRBV12-3/TRBV12-4 | TGTGCCAGCAGTTCCGGGGTCTCGATCCCTTTTAATGAAAAACTGTTTTTT | CASSSGVSIPFNEKLFF
TRBJ1-2 | many | . | TRBV20-1 | TGCAGTGCTGCTCCGGGGGCCTATGGCTACACCTTC | CSAAPGAYGYTF
TRBJ1-2 | many | . | TRBV28 | TGTGCCAGCAGTTTATTCCCAGGAACCCATGGCTACACCTTC | CASSLFPGTHGYTF
TRBJ2-5 | many | TRBD1 | TRBV29-1 | TGCAGCGTTCGAACAACCCCGGGACAGGGTAGAGAGACCCAGTACTTC | CSVRTTPGQGRETQYF
TRBJ2-2 | many | . | TRBV10-3 | TGTGCCATCAGTGAGCCCACGACAGCGCTGTTTTTT | CAISEPTTALFF
TRBJ2-7 | . | TRBD2 | TRBV12-3/TRBV12-4 | TGTGCCAGCAGTTTAAAGGCTAGCGGGGGAGGCTACGAGCAGTACTTC | CASSLKASGGGYEQYF
TRBJ2-7 | . | . | TRBV4-2 | TGTGCCAGCAGCCAAGACTGGAGCTACGAGCAGTACTTC | CASSQDWSYEQYF
TRBJ2-3 | many | . | TRBV5-1 | TGCGCCAGCAGCTTGGGGGACTTGTCAGATACGCAGTATTTT | CASSLGDLSDTQYF
TRBJ1-1 | few | . | TRBV7-9 | TGTGCCAGCAGCTGGGGGGGAAGGCAGGCAAACACTGAAGCTTTCTTT | CASSWGGRQANTEAFF
TRBJ2-7 | few | . | TRBV7-9 | TGTGCCAGCAGCTTAGGCGAGAGGGCCCTCGGGGACGAGCAGTACTTC | CASSLGERALGDEQYF
TRBJ1-1 | few | . | TRBV29-1 | TGCAGCGTTGAGGGCGTGAACACTGAAGCTTTCTTT | CSVEGVNTEAFF
TRBJ2-4 | many | . | TRBV27 | TGTGCCAGCAGTCGGGCAGGGTTAGCCAAAAACATTCAGTACTTC | CASSRAGLAKNIQYF
TRBJ2-3 | many | TRBD2 | TRBV10-3 | TGTGCCATCAGACTAGCGGGGGAAAGCACAGATACGCAGTATTTT | CAIRLAGESTDTQYF